This record concerns one T cell receptor (beta chain) sequence. Its specificity is not known. This CDR3 is 15 amino acids long. Germline V gene data show CDR1 as MDHEN and CDR2 as SYDVKM. V shed 5 bases and J shed 0 bases, with 14 bases lying between them. The PCR used 52 TRBV and 13 TRBJ primers. Clones were read by immunoSEQ multiplex PCR, and TCRdb kept only the in-frame ones, dropping some. The sample yields some 20,000 clones, about 88% seen once. Autoimmunity was present in every CD3G-deficient patient, worse in two. Patients aged 2 to 39 years had fewer naive and more memory CD4+ and CD8+ T cells. CD4+ T cells were divided by sorting: CD25-high CD127-low Tregs, CD25-low CD127-high conventional cells. This sample is drawn from a study of regulatory T cells. Study-wide results and caveats: Hydrophobic residues at CDR3 positions 6 and 7 were enriched in conventional CD4+ T cells of CD3G-deficient patients. In patients, unique TRB V-J pairs were restricted and V/J usage skewed, especially in Tregs.

The sequenced material came from conventional CD4+ T cells sorted from blood. The chain links TRBV28 to TRBJ2-7, with unresolved D. The TCR comes from a child aged 5-17 years with CD3G deficiency. The DNA of the CDR3 is TGTGCCAGCAGTGCCTCTCATTTCACCTCCTACGAGCAGTACTTC. Amino acid sequence: CASSASHFTSYEQYF.